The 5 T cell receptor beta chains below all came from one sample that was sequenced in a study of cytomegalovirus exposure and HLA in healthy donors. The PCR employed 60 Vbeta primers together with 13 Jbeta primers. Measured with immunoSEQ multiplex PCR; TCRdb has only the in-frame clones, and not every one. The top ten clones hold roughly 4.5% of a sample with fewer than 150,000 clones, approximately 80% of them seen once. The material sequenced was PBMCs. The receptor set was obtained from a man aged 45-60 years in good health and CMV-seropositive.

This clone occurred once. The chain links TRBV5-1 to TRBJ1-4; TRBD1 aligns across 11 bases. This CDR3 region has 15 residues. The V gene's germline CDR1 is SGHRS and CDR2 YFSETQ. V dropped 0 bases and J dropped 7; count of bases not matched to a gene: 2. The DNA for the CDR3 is TGCGCCAGCAGCTTGGCAGGGACAGGGGGTGAAAAACTGTTTTTT. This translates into CASSLAGTGGEKLFF.

CDR3 residues: CASSTGGSGGRQETQYF. In DNA, the CDR3 is TGCGCCAGCAGCACCGGGGGTAGCGGGGGTCGGCAAGAGACCCAGTACTTC. This chain uses TRBV5-1 with TRBJ2-5; the match to TRBD2 covers 9 bases. The CDR3 is made up of 17 amino acids. With 4 bases clipped from V and 2 bases from J, the junction kept 12 bases outside the gene matches. Germline CDR1 is SGHRS and CDR2 is YFSETQ.

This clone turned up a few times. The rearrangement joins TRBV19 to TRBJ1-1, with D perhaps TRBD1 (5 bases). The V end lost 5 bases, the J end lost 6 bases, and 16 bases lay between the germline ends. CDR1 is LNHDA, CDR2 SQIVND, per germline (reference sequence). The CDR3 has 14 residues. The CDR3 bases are TGTGCCAGTAGTCCGCAAACAGCGGGGCCTGAAGCTTTCTTT. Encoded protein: CASSPQTAGPEAFF.

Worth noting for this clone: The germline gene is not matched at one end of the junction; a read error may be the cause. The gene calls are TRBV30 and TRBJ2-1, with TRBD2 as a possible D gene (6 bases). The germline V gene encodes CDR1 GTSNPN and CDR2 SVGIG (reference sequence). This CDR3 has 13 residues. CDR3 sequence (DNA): TGCGGCGTGGGCGGGGAAAACTACAATGAGCAGTTCTTC. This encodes CGVGGENYNEQFF. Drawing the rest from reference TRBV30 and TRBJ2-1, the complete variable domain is SQTIHQWPATLVQPVGSPLSLECTVEGTSNPNLYWYRQAAGRGLQLLFYSVGIGQISSEVPQNLSASRPQDRQFILSSKKLLLSDSGFYLCGVGGENYNEQFFGPGTRLTVL.

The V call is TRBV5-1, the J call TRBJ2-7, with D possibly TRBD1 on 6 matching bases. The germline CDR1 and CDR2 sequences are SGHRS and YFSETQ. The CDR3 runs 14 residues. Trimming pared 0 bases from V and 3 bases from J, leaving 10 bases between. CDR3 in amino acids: CASSLEQGSYEQYF. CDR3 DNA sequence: TGCGCCAGCAGCTTGGAACAGGGTAGCTACGAGCAGTACTTC.